This is a list of T cell receptor beta chains from one sample in a study of shared clonotypes between healthy human individuals. Sequencing used immunoSEQ multiplex PCR; TCRdb keeps in-frame clones, though not all of them. The data hold roughly 2.2 million clones, with approximately 93% observed a single time. Sequences were obtained from naive CD4+ T cells from PBMCs. The receptor set was obtained from a man aged 18 to 29 in good health. Some clones in this sample may be carry-over from other donors' samples. Each CDR3 is given with its conserved first and last residue. The order of the fields is D gene, J gene, clone size, V gene, CDR3 protein, CDR3 DNA. D genes are given only for firm matches. The size entry is marked missing in some rows and otherwise reads once, few, many or a size class.

- | TRBJ2-2 | - | TRBV7-9 | CASSRTSTGELFF | TGTGCCAGCAGCAGAACTTCGACCGGGGAGCTGTTTTTT
- | TRBJ1-1 | few | TRBV30 | CAWARDRYTEAFF | TGTGCCTGGGCCCGAGACAGATACACTGAAGCTTTCTTT
TRBD2 | TRBJ2-1 | - | TRBV10-1 | CASSESRASGGNEQFF | TGCGCCAGCAGTGAGTCTAGGGCTAGCGGAGGCAATGAGCAGTTCTTC
- | TRBJ2-5 | - | TRBV7-9 | CASSLAQSRKVETQYF | TGTGCCAGCAGCTTAGCGCAGTCCAGGAAGGTAGAGACCCAGTACTTC
- | TRBJ2-5 | - | TRBV20-1 | CSARQETQYF | TGCAGTGCCAGACAAGAGACCCAGTACTTC
- | TRBJ1-4 | - | TRBV28 | CASSGVEAGRGEKLFF | TGTGCCAGCAGTGGGGTAGAGGCAGGGAGAGGGGAAAAACTGTTTTTT
TRBD1 | TRBJ1-1 | - | TRBV15 | CATSLSAGGTEAFF | TGTGCCACCAGCCTTAGCGCAGGGGGCACTGAAGCTTTCTTT
TRBD2 | TRBJ2-5 | - | TRBV5-1 | CASSLVFPGLAGETQYF | TGCGCCAGCAGCTTGGTCTTTCCGGGACTAGCCGGGGAGACCCAGTACTTC
- | TRBJ1-6 | - | TRBV28 | CASNVGANSPLHF | TGTGCCAGCAACGTAGGGGCTAATTCACCCCTCCACTTT
- | TRBJ2-1 | - | TRBV30 | CAWTPGAGVIGEQFF | TGTGCCTGGACCCCGGGGGCAGGGGTTATCGGTGAGCAGTTCTTC
TRBD2 | TRBJ2-1 | - | TRBV6-1 | CASRLAGVGEQFF | TGTGCCAGCAGACTAGCGGGAGTGGGTGAGCAGTTCTTC
- | TRBJ1-3 | - | TRBV7-9 | CASSPSGLPSGNTIYF | TGTGCCAGCAGCCCCTCCGGGCTGCCCTCTGGAAACACCATATATTTT
- | TRBJ2-7 | - | TRBV7-2 | CASSLPRGKAYEQYF | TGTGCCAGCAGCTTGCCCCGGGGCAAAGCCTACGAGCAGTACTTC
- | TRBJ2-3 | - | TRBV28 | CATGGTLEFTDTQYF | TGTGCCACCGGAGGGACACTAGAATTCACAGATACGCAGTATTTT
- | TRBJ2-5 | once | TRBV27 | CASSPWGGGTEGTQYF | TGTGCCAGCAGTCCGTGGGGTGGGGGGACGGAGGGGACCCAGTACTTC
- | TRBJ2-1 | - | TRBV27 | CASSFRGIRKFF | TGTGCCAGCAGTTTCCGGGGAATTAGGAAGTTCTTC
- | TRBJ2-7 | - | TRBV29-1 | CSVERGYEQYF | TGCAGCGTTGAACGCGGCTACGAGCAGTACTTC
TRBD1 | TRBJ2-7 | - | TRBV20-1 | CSALDRTVEYF | TGCAGTGCTCTGGACAGGACGGTGGAGTACTTC
TRBD1 | TRBJ2-5 | - | TRBV30 | CAWAQGRQETQYF | TGTGCCTGGGCACAGGGGCGCCAAGAGACCCAGTACTTC
- | TRBJ2-5 | - | TRBV6-5 | CASSYGGRETQYF | TGTGCCAGCAGTTACGGTGGGAGAGAGACCCAGTACTTC
- | TRBJ1-2 | - | TRBV11-2 | CASSPLWGLGYTF | TGTGCCAGCAGCCCCCTGTGGGGACTCGGCTACACCTTC
- | TRBJ2-7 | - | TRBV7-9 | CASSLRSGADSYEQYF | TGTGCCAGCAGCCTCAGGAGCGGTGCCGATTCCTACGAGCAGTACTTC
- | TRBJ2-1 | - | TRBV5-1 | CASSLGLDRPPYNEQFF | TGCGCCAGCAGCTTGGGGCTAGACCGCCCTCCCTACAATGAGCAGTTCTTC
- | TRBJ2-5 | - | TRBV30 | CAWSSGPAQETQYF | TGTGCCTGGAGTTCCGGACCAGCTCAAGAGACCCAGTACTTC
TRBD2 | TRBJ2-1 | - | TRBV4-2 | CASSQASSGRAGEQFF | TGTGCCAGCAGCCAAGCATCGTCCGGGAGGGCCGGTGAGCAGTTCTTC
- | TRBJ2-1 | - | TRBV28 | CASSFSVSNEQFF | TGTGCCAGCAGTTTTTCGGTTTCCAATGAGCAGTTCTTC
TRBD1 | TRBJ2-2 | - | TRBV4-3 | CASSQLHRGGTGELFF | TGCGCCAGCAGCCAGCTACACAGGGGTGGCACCGGGGAGCTGTTTTTT
- | TRBJ2-5 | once | TRBV5-1 | CASSLGVDSGETQYF | TGCGCCAGCAGCTTGGGGGTAGACAGCGGGGAGACCCAGTACTTC
- | TRBJ2-3 | - | TRBV29-1 | CSVAQRTGTDTQYF | TGCAGCGTTGCTCAGCGGACAGGCACAGATACGCAGTATTTT
- | TRBJ1-2 | - | TRBV7-8 | CASSIAYRGQNYGYTF | TGTGCCAGCAGCATAGCCTACAGAGGACAGAACTATGGCTACACCTTC
TRBD2 | TRBJ2-1 | - | TRBV11-2 | CASSFGSSGRVHNEQFF | TGTGCCAGCAGCTTTGGGTCGTCAGGGAGGGTGCACAATGAGCAGTTCTTC
- | TRBJ2-1 | - | TRBV25-1 | CASSARTVHEQFF | TGTGCCAGCAGTGCTCGGACAGTTCATGAGCAGTTCTTC
TRBD1 | TRBJ1-2 | - | TRBV5-4 | CASSPTGGSNYGYTF | TGTGCCAGCAGTCCAACAGGGGGCTCTAACTATGGCTACACCTTC
- | TRBJ2-1 | - | TRBV4-1 | CASSRSFSGSSYNEQFF | TGCGCCAGCAGCCGCAGCTTTAGCGGTAGCTCCTACAATGAGCAGTTCTTC
- | TRBJ2-3 | - | TRBV7-2 | CASSLDRRASTDTQYF | TGTGCCAGCAGCTTAGATCGGAGGGCTAGCACAGATACGCAGTATTTT
- | TRBJ1-5 | - | TRBV6-1 | CASSERDRGDRPQHF | TGTGCCAGCAGTGAAAGAGACAGAGGGGATCGGCCCCAGCATTTT
- | TRBJ1-2 | - | TRBV6-5 | CASSYSNPGPEPYF | TGTGCCAGCAGTTACTCGAATCCGGGCCCCGAACCCTACTTC
- | TRBJ2-2 | - | TRBV7-6 | CASSNRQGGNTGELFF | TGTGCCAGCAGCAACCGACAGGGAGGGAACACCGGGGAGCTGTTTTTT
- | TRBJ2-7 | - | TRBV5-8 | CASSPGVLPDEQYF | TGTGCCAGCAGCCCGGGGGTCCTCCCGGACGAGCAGTACTTC
TRBD2 | TRBJ2-1 | - | TRBV6-5 | CASSGTSGSWFF | TGTGCCAGCAGTGGTACTAGCGGGTCGTGGTTCTTC
TRBD1 | TRBJ2-7 | - | TRBV5-1 | CASSPGTGVTSDEQYF | TGCGCCAGCAGCCCGGGGACAGGGGTTACCTCAGACGAGCAGTACTTC
- | TRBJ1-4 | - | TRBV6-1 | CASSEGHSREKLFF | TGTGCCAGCAGTGAAGGTCACTCTCGTGAAAAACTGTTTTTT
- | TRBJ2-7 | - | TRBV2 | CASSHRLWGILGYEQYF | TGTGCCAGCAGTCATCGGTTATGGGGGATATTGGGCTACGAGCAGTACTTC
- | TRBJ2-4 | - | TRBV4-1 | CASSPWAQVAKNIQYF | TGCGCCAGCAGCCCCTGGGCCCAGGTAGCCAAAAACATTCAGTACTTC
TRBD1 | TRBJ1-1 | - | TRBV7-3 | CASSLGGSNTEAFF | TGTGCCAGCAGTTTAGGGGGCTCTAACACTGAAGCTTTCTTT
- | TRBJ2-6 | - | TRBV7-2 | CASSFRESGANVLTF | TGTGCCAGCAGCTTCCGAGAGTCTGGGGCCAACGTCCTGACTTTC
- | TRBJ1-1 | - | TRBV18 | CASSPGGEMNTEAFF | TGTGCCAGCTCACCGGGTGGGGAGATGAACACTGAAGCTTTCTTT
TRBD1 | TRBJ2-1 | - | TRBV29-1 | CSGGTGSYNEQFF | TGCAGCGGAGGGACAGGCTCCTACAATGAGCAGTTCTTC
- | TRBJ1-2 | - | TRBV21-1 | CASSKARGENYGYTF | TGTGCCAGCAGCAAAGCGCGGGGGGAGAACTATGGCTACACCTTC